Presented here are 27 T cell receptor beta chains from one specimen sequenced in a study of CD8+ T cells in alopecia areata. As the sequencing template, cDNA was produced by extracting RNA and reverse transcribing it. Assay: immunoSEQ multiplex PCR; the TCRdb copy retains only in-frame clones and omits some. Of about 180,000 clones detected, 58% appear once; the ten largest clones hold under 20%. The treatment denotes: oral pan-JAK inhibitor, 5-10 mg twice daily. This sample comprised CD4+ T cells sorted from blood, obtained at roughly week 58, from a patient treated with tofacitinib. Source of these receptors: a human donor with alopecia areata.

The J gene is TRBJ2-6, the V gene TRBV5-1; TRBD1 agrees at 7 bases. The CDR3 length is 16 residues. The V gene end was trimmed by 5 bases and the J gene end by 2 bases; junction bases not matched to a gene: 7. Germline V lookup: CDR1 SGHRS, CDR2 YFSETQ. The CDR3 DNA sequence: TGCGCCAGCAGTCCCGGACAGGAAGCTGGGGCCAACGTCCTGACTTTC. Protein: CASSPGQEAGANVLTF.

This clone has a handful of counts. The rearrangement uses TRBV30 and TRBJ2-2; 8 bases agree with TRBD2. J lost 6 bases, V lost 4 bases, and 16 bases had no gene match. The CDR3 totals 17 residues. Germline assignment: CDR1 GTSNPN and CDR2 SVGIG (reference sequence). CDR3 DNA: TGTGCCTGGACTAGAGGAGTTGCGGGGGGCCCTTCCGGGGAGCTGTTTTTT. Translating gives CAWTRGVAGGPSGELFF.

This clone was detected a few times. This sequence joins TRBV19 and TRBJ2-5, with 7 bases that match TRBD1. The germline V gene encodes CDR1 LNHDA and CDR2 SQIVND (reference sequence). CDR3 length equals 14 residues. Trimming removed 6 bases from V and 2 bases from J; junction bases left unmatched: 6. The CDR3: CASSLPGQQETQYF. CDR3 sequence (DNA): TGTGCCAGTAGCTTGCCGGGACAGCAAGAGACCCAGTACTTC.

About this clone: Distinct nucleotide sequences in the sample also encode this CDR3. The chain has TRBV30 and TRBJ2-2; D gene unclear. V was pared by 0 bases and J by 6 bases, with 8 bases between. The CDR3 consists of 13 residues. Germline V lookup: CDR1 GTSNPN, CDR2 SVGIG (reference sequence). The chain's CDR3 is CAWSVGDAGELFF. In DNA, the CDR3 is TGTGCCTGGAGTGTCGGAGATGCCGGGGAGCTGTTTTTT.

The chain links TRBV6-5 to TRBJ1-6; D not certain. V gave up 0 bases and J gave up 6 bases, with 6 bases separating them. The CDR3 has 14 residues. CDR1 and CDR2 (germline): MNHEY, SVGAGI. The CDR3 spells CASSYSRSNSPLHF. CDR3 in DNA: TGTGCCAGCAGTTACTCCCGGAGTAATTCACCCCTCCACTTT.

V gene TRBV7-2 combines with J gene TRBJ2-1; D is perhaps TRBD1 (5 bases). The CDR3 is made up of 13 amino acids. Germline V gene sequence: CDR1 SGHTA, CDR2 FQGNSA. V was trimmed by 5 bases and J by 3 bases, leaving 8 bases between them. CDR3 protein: CASSPRVYNEQFF. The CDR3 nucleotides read TGTGCCAGCAGCCCCAGGGTCTACAATGAGCAGTTCTTC.

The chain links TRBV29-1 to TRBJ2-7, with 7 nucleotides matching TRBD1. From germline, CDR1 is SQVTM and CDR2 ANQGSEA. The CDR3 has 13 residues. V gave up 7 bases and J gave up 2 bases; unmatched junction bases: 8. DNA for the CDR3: TGCAGCGCCTCGGACAGGAATACCTACGAGCAGTACTTC. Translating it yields CSASDRNTYEQYF.

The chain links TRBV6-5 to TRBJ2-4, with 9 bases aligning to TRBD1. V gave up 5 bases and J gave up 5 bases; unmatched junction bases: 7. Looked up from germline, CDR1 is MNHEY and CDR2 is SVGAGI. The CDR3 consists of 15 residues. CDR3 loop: CASSRTGTGQNIQYF. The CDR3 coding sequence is TGTGCCAGCAGTCGCACCGGGACAGGGCAAAACATTCAGTACTTC.

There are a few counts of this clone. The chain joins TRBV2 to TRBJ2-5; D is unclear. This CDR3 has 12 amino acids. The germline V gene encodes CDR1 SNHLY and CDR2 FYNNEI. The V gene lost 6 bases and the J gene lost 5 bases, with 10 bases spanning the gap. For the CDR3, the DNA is TGTGCCAGCAGCCTACAAGATGAGACCCAGTACTTC. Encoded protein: CASSLQDETQYF.

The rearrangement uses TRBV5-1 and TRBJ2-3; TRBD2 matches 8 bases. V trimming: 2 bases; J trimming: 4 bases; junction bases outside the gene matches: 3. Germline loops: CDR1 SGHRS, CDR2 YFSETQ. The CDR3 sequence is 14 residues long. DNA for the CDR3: TGCGCCAGCAGCTTATCGGGGGGGCCAGATACGCAGTATTTT. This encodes CASSLSGGPDTQYF.

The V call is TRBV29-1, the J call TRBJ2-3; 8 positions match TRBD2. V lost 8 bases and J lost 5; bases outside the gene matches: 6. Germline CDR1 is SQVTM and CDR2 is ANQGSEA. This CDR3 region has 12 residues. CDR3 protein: CSTGGDRDTQYF. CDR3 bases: TGCAGCACCGGGGGGGATCGAGATACGCAGTATTTT.

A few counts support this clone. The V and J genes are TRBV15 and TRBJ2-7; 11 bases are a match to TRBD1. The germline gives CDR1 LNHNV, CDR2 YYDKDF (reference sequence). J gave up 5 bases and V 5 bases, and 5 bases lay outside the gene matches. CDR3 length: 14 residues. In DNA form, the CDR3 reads TGTGCCACCAGCGGGGGGGACAGGGGGAACGAGCAGTACTTC. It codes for CATSGGDRGNEQYF.

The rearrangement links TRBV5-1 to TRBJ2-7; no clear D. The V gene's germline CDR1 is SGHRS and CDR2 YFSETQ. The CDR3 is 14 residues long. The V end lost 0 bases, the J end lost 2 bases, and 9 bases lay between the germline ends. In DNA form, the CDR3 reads TGCGCCAGCAGCTTGGGTGGAACGGCCTACGAGCAGTACTTC. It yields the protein CASSLGGTAYEQYF.

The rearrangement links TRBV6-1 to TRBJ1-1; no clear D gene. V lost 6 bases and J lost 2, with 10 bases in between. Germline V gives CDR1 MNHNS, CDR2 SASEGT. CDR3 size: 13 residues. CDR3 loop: CASRGKLNTEAFF. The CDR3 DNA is TGTGCCAGCAGGGGTAAATTAAACACTGAAGCTTTCTTT.

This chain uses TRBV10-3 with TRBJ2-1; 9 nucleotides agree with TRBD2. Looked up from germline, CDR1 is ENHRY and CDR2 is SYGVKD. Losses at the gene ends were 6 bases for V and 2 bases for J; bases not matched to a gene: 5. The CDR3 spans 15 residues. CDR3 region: CAISDSGGTYNEQFF. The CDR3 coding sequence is TGTGCCATCAGCGACAGCGGGGGGACCTACAATGAGCAGTTCTTC.

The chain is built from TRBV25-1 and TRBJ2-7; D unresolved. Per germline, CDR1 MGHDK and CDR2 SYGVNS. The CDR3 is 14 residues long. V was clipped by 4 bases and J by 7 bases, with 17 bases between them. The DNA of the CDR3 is TGTGCCAGCAGTGTGAGTGCTCCGAGGCGTGAGCAGTACTTC. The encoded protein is CASSVSAPRREQYF.

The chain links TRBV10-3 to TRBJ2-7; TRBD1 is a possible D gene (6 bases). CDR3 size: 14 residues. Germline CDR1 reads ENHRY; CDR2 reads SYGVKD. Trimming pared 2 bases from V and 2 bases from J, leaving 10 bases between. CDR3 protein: CAISELQGPYEQYF. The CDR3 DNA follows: TGTGCCATCAGTGAGCTACAGGGTCCCTACGAGCAGTACTTC.

Here the CDR3 reads CASSFTTGSTDTQYF. The CDR3 DNA is TGTGCCAGCAGTTTCACAACAGGGAGCACAGATACGCAGTATTTT. This rearrangement joins TRBV6-5 to TRBJ2-3, with D tentatively TRBD1 (6 bases). This CDR3 region has 15 residues. Per germline, CDR1 MNHEY and CDR2 SVGAGI. Trimming cost V 4 bases and J 0 bases, with 11 bases left between them.

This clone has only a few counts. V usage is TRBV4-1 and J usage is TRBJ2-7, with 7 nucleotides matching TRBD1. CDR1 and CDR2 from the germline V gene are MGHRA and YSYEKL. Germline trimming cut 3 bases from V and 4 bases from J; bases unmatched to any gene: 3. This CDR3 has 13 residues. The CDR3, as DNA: TGCGCCAGCAGCCAGAGACAGGGTTACGAGCAGTACTTC. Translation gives CASSQRQGYEQYF.

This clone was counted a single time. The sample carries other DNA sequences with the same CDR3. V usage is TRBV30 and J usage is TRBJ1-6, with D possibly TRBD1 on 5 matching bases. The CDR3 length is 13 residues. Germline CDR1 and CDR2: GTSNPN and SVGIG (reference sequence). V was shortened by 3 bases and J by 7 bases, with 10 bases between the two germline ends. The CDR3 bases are TGTGCCTGGAGAGGCACAGGCAATTCACCCCTCCACTTT. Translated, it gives CAWRGTGNSPLHF.

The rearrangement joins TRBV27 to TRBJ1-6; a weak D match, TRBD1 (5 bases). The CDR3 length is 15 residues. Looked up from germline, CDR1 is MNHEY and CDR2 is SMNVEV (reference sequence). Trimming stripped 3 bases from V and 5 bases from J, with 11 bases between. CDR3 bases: TGTGCCAGCAGTTTGGCCCACAGGAATAATTCACCCCTCCACTTT. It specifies CASSLAHRNNSPLHF.

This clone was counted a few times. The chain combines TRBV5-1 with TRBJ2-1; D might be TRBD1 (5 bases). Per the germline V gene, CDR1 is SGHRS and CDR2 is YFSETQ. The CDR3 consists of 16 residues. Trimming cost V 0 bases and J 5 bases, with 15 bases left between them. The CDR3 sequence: CASSLEGYPFDNEQFF. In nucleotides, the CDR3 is TGCGCCAGCAGCTTGGAGGGGTACCCGTTTGACAATGAGCAGTTCTTC.

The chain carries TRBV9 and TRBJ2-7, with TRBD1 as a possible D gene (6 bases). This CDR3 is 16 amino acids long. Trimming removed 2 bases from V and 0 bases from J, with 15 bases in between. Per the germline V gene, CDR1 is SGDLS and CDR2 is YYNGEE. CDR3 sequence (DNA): TGTGCCAGCAGCGTGAGCAAGGGACAACCCTCCTACGAGCAGTACTTC. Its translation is CASSVSKGQPSYEQYF.

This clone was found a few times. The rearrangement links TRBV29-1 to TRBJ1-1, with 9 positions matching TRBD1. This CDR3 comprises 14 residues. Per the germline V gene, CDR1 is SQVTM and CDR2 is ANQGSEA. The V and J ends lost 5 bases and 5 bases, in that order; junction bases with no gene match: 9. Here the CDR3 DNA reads TGCAGCGTTTCCACAGGGGGCGCCGGGACTGAAGCTTTCTTT. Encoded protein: CSVSTGGAGTEAFF.

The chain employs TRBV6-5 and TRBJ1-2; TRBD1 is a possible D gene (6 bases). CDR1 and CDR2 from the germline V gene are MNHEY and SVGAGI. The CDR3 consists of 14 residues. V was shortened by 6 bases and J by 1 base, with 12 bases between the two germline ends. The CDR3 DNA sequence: TGTGCCAGCAGGTCCCCACAGGGTAACTATGGCTACACCTTC. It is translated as CASRSPQGNYGYTF.

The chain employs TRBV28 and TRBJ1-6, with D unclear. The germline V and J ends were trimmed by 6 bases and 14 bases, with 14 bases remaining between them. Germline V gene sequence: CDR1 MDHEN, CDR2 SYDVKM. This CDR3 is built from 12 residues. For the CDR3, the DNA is TGTGCCAGCAGCCAGCAACGGAGGACCCTCCACTTT. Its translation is CASSQQRRTLHF.

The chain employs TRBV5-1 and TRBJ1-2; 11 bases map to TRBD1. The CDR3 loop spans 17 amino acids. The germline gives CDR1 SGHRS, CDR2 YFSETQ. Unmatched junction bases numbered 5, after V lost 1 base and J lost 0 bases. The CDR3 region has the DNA TGCGCCAGCAGCTTGATGGACAGGGGGCCCGCTAACTATGGCTACACCTTC. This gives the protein CASSLMDRGPANYGYTF.